This T cell receptor (beta chain) was sequenced in a study of control samples from healthy donors and cancer patients. Sequencing was performed with immunoSEQ multiplex PCR; in TCRdb, only in-frame clones are kept and a portion is missing. Here the sample spans under 70,000 clones, roughly nine tenths being singletons. Germline CDR1 is SQVTM and CDR2 is ANQGSEA. The CDR3 runs 13 residues. Trimming left V 7 bases short and J 1 base short, with 11 bases between. The chain combines TRBV29-1 with TRBJ1-3, with D tentatively TRBD1 (5 bases). The TCR sequence derives from a woman aged 45-65 years with colorectal cancer. The specimen sequenced was PBMCs. The CDR3 bases are TGCAGCGCCCAGGGTTTGTCTGGAAACACCATATATTTT. Encoded protein: CSAQGLSGNTIYF.